This T cell receptor beta chain derives from a study of shared clonotypes between healthy human individuals. Findings and caveats of the study: Non-shared clonotypes showed lower generation probabilities than clonotypes common to all four donors. Naive CD4 clonotype sharing across a handful of donors was 4% to 5.5%.

TCRdb's table, derived via immunoSEQ multiplex PCR, lists solely in-frame clones and lacks some. The data contain about a million clones, approximately 68% of them singletons. CD4+ cells underwent separation, giving CD45RA+ naive and CD45RA-negative memory subsets. About this clone: No antigen is known for it. Within the sample, other DNA sequences also encode this same CDR3.

The origin of this receptor is a man younger than 35 in good health. Sequenced sample: memory CD4+ T cells sorted from blood. The subset is: CD45RA-negative fraction.

Here the CDR3 DNA reads TGTGCCAGCTCACCAGGGAACTCCTACGAGCAGTACTTC. Translated: CASSPGNSYEQYF. The V gene is TRBV18, the J gene TRBJ2-7, with D hard to call. V was pared by 2 bases and J by 0 bases, with 5 bases between. This CDR3 spans 13 amino acids. Germline values: CDR1 KGHSH, CDR2 LQKENI.